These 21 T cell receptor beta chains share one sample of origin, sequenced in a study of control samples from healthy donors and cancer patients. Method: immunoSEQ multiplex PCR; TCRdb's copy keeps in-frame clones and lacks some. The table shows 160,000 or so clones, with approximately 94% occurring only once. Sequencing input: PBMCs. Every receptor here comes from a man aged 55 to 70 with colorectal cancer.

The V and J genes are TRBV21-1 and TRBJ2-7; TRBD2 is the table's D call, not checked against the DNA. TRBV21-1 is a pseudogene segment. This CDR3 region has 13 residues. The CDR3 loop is CASSPFNEDEQYF. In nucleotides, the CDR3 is TGTGCCAGCAGCCCCTTCAATGAGGACGAGCAGTACTTC.

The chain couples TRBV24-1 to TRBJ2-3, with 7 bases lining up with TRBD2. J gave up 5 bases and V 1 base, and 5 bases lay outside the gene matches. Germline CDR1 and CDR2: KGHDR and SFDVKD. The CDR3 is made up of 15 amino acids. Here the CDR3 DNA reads TGTGCCACCAGTGATTTTTCCGGGGGGATAGATACGCAGTATTTT. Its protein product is CATSDFSGGIDTQYF.

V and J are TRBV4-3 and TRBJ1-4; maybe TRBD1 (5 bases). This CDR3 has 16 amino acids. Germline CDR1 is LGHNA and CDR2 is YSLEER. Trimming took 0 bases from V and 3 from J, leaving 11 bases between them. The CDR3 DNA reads TGCGCCAGCAGCCAAGAATTGCGGGGGTCTAATGAAAAACTGTTTTTT. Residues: CASSQELRGSNEKLFF.

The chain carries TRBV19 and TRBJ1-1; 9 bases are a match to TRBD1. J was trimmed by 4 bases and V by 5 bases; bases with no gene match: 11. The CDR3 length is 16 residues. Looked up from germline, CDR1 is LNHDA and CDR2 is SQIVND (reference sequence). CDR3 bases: TGTGCCAGTAGTCCGCCGTACAGGGGGCTGTTCACTGAAGCTTTCTTT. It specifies CASSPPYRGLFTEAFF.

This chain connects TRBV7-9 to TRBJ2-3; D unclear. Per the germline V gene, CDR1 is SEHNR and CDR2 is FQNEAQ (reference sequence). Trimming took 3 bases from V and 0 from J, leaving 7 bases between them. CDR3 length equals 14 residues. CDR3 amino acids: CASSFSGSTDTQYF. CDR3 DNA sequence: TGTGCCAGCAGCTTTTCCGGCAGCACAGATACGCAGTATTTT. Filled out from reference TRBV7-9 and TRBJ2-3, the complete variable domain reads DTGVSQNPRHKITKRGQNVTFRCDPISEHNRLYWYRQTLGQGPEFLTYFQNEAQLEKSRLLSDRFSAERPKGSFSTLEIQRTEQGDSAMYLCASSFSGSTDTQYFGPGTRLTVL.

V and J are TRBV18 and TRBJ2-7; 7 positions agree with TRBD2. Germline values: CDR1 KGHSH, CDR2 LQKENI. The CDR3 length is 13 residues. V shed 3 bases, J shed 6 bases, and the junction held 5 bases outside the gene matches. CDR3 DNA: TGTGCCAGCTCACCCCCAGGCGGGAGCGAGCAGTACTTC. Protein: CASSPPGGSEQYF.

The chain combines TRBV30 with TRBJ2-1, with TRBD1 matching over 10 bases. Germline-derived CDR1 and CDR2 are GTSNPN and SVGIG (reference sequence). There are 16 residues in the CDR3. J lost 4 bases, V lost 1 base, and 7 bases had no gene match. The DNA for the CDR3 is TGTGCCTGGAGTGGAGCGGGGACAGGGGCTTACAATGAGCAGTTCTTC. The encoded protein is CAWSGAGTGAYNEQFF.

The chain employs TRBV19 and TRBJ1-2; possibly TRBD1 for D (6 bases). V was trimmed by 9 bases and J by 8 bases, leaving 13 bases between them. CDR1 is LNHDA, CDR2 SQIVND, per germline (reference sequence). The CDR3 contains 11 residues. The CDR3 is CARGGAGGYTF. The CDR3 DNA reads TGTGCCAGGGGGGGGGCGGGCGGCTACACCTTC. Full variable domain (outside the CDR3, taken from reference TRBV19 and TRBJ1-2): DGGITQSPKYLFRKEGQNVTLSCEQNLNHDAMYWYRQDPGQGLRLIYYSQIVNDFQKGDIAEGYSVSREKKESFPLTVTSAQKNPTAFYLCARGGAGGYTFGSGTRLTVV.

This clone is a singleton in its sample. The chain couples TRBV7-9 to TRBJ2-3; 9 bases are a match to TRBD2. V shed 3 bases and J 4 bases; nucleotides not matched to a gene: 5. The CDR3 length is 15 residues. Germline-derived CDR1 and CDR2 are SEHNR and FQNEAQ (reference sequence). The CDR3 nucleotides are TGTGCCAGCAGCTTGGCCGGGACTAGCCCAGATACGCAGTATTTT. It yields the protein CASSLAGTSPDTQYF.

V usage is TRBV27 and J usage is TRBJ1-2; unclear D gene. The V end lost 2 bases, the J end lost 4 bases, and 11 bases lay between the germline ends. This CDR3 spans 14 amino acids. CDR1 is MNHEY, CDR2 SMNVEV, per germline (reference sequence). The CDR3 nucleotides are TGTGCCAGCAGTTTAAGAGTGGGGATCTATGGCTACACCTTC. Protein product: CASSLRVGIYGYTF.

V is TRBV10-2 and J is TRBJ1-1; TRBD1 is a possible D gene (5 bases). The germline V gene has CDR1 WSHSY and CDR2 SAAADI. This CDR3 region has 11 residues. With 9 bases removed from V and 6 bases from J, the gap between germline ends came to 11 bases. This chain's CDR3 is CASLRGAEAFF. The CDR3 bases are TGCGCCAGTCTTCGAGGGGCTGAAGCTTTCTTT.

The CDR3 spells CASSQDDSFSYNEQFF. The CDR3, as DNA: TGCGCCAGCAGCCAAGATGACTCCTTCTCCTACAATGAGCAGTTCTTC. The chain joins TRBV4-3 to TRBJ2-1; D is unclear. Germline V CDR1 and CDR2: LGHNA, YSLEER. This CDR3 comprises 16 residues. V was clipped by 0 bases and J by 0 bases, with 9 bases between them.

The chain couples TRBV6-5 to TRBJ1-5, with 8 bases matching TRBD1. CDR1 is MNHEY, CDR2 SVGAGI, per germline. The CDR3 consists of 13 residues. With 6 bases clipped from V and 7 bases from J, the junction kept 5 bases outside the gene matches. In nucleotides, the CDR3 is TGTGCCAGCAGCGTCGACAGGGGCCAGCCCCAGCATTTT. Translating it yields CASSVDRGQPQHF.

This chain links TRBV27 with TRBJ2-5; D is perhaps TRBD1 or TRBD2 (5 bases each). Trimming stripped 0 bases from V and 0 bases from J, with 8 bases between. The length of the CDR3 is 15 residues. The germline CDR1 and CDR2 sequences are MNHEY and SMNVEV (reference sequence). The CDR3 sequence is CASSLSWGYQETQYF. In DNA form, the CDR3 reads TGTGCCAGCAGTTTATCGTGGGGGTACCAAGAGACCCAGTACTTC.

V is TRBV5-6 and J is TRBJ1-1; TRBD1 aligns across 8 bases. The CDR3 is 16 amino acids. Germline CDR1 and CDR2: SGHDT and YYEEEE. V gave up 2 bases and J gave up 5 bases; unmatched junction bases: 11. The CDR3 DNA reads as TGTGCCAGCAGCTTATTCATGACAGGGGCTGGGACTGAAGCTTTCTTT. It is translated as CASSLFMTGAGTEAFF. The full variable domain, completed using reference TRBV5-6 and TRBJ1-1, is DAGVTQSPTHLIKTRGQQVTLRCSPKSGHDTVSWYQQALGQGPQFIFQYYEEEERQRGNFPDRFSGHQFPNYSSELNVNALLLGDSALYLCASSLFMTGAGTEAFFGQGTRLTVV.

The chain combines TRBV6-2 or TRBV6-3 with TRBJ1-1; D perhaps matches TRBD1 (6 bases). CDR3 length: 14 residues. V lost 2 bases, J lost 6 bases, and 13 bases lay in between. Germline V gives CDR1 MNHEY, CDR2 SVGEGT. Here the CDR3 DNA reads TGTGCCAGCAGTTACCGTGGGGGGGCTGCTGAAGCTTTCTTT. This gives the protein CASSYRGGAAEAFF.

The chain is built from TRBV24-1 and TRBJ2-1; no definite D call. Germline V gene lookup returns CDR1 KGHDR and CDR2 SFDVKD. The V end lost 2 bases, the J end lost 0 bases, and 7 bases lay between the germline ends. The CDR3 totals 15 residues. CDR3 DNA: TGTGCCACCAGTGATTATAGGAGCTCCTACAATGAGCAGTTCTTC. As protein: CATSDYRSSYNEQFF.

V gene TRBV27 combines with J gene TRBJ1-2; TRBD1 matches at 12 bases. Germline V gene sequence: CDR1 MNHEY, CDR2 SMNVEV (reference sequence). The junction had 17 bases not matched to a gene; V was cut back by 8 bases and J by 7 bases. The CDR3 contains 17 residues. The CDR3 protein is CASSGSGTGGYRIGYTF. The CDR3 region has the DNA TGTGCCAGCTCTGGTTCCGGGACAGGGGGCTATCGGATTGGCTACACCTTC.

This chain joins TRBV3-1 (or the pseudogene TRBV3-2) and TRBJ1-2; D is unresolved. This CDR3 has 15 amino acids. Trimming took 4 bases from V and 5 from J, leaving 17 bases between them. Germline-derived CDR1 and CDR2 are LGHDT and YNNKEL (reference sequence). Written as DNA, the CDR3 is TGTGCCAGCAGCCCATCCCGGCCGGACCCTTATGGCTACACCTTC. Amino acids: CASSPSRPDPYGYTF.

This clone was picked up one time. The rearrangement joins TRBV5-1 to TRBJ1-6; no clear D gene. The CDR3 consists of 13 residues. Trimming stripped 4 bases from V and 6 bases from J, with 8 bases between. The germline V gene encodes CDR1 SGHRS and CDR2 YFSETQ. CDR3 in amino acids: CASSGEGNSPLHF. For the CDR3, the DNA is TGCGCCAGCAGCGGGGAGGGTAATTCACCCCTCCACTTT.

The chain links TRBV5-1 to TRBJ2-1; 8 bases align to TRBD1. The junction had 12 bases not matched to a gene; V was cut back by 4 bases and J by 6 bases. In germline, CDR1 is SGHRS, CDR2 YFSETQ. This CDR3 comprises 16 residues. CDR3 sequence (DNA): TGCGCCAGCAGCCCCCCTCCCGGGACAGGAATCAATGAGCAGTTCTTC. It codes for CASSPPPGTGINEQFF.